Listed here is a single T cell receptor beta chain. Its antigen is not known. These data are taken from a study of CD8 T cells in Susac syndrome. About the study: Among the Susac syndrome patients sequenced, roughly six had active disease and about eight were in remission. Overall study findings and caveats: Regarding the TCR sequencing and HLA analysis, the study admitted that a relatively small number of individuals were involved.

The RNA, about 0.5 to 1 ug, was put through reverse transcription using random hexamers. Each CDR3 protein gets one entry after TCRdb re-called the immunoSEQ multiplex PCR reads with MiXCR. The table includes approximately 190,000 distinct CDR3 sequences, under 97% detected once. Trimming stripped 7 bases from V and 3 bases from J, with 16 bases between. The CDR3 loop spans 15 amino acids. This TCR derives from a human donor with Susac syndrome. The sample was CD4+ T cells from PBMCs. The chain combines TRBV12-3 or TRBV12-4 with TRBJ1-5; D may be TRBD1 (5 bases). The CDR3 bases are TGTGCCAGCAACACTGGGACTGTAATCAATCAGCCCCAGCATTTT. It encodes CASNTGTVINQPQHF.